Presented here are 17 T cell receptor beta chains from one specimen sequenced in a study of cytomegalovirus exposure and HLA in healthy donors. Data came from immunoSEQ multiplex PCR; TCRdb stores just in-frame clones and leaves some out. The sample records more than 110,000 clones, around 88% being singletons. The sample was PBMCs. These receptors were obtained from a woman under 30 in good health and CMV-seropositive.

This clone was found once. The rearrangement uses TRBV4-3 and TRBJ2-3, with 8 bases fitting TRBD2. Germline assignment: CDR1 LGHNA and CDR2 YSLEER. The junction had 11 bases not matched to a gene; V was cut back by 0 bases and J by 3 bases. This CDR3 is 18 amino acids long. CDR3 sequence: CASSQDPPGGGRTDTQYF. CDR3 coding DNA: TGCGCCAGCAGCCAAGATCCCCCCGGGGGGGGGAGGACAGATACGCAGTATTTT.

This chain connects TRBV9 to TRBJ1-5, with 11 bases lining up with TRBD1. CDR1 and CDR2 from the germline V gene are SGDLS and YYNGEE. V dropped 0 bases and J dropped 7; count of bases not matched to a gene: 0. There are 14 residues in the CDR3. The chain's CDR3 is CASSVGTGGQPQHF. In DNA form, the CDR3 reads TGTGCCAGCAGCGTAGGGACAGGGGGCCAGCCCCAGCATTTT.

The rearrangement uses TRBV5-1 and TRBJ1-2; TRBD1 might be the D (6 bases). V lost 0 bases, J lost 3 bases, and 15 bases lay in between. The germline gives CDR1 SGHRS, CDR2 YFSETQ. The CDR3 consists of 16 residues. The CDR3 loop reads CASSLGGTGLDYGYTF. As DNA, the CDR3 is TGCGCCAGCAGCTTGGGGGGAACAGGGTTGGACTATGGCTACACCTTC.

This clone has more than one count but fewer than ten. The V call is TRBV11-2, the J call TRBJ2-7; 7 nucleotides line up with TRBD1. V lost 8 bases, J lost 4 bases, and 8 bases stayed unmatched. From germline, CDR1 is SGHAT and CDR2 FQNNGV. This CDR3 is built from 13 residues. The CDR3 DNA reads TGTGCCAGCCAACTACAGGGGACGTACGAGCAGTACTTC. Amino acids: CASQLQGTYEQYF.

This chain connects TRBV2 to TRBJ2-6; the D gene is possibly TRBD1 (5 bases). The CDR3 covers 13 residues. V dropped 10 bases and J dropped 4 bases, with 11 bases sitting between them. Germline V gene sequence: CDR1 SNHLY, CDR2 FYNNEI. CDR3 residues: CATTGIGANVLTF. The DNA of the CDR3 is TGTGCCACTACAGGTATCGGGGCCAACGTCCTGACTTTC.

This clone was recorded once. V usage is TRBV19 and J usage is TRBJ1-2; 9 bases map to TRBD1. The CDR3 contains 15 residues. Germline assignment: CDR1 LNHDA and CDR2 SQIVND (reference sequence). J lost 5 bases, V lost 5 bases, and 9 bases had no gene match. The chain's CDR3 is CASSSPGTGRYGYTF. In DNA, the CDR3 is TGTGCCAGTAGTTCCCCCGGGACAGGGAGGTATGGCTACACCTTC.

This clone has a handful of counts. The chain uses TRBV7-2 and TRBJ2-1; D unresolved. V shed 4 bases and J shed 2 bases, with 3 bases lying between them. The CDR3 is 12 residues long. CDR1 and CDR2 (germline): SGHTA, FQGNSA. The CDR3 protein is CASSSTYNEQFF. CDR3 coding DNA: TGTGCCAGCAGCTCAACCTACAATGAGCAGTTCTTC.

This chain links TRBV5-6 with TRBJ2-7; D call uncertain. V was cut by 0 bases and J by 2 bases, with 3 bases left in between. CDR1 and CDR2 from the germline V gene are SGHDT and YYEEEE. The CDR3 is 12 amino acids. CDR3: CASSLAAYEQYF. The DNA of the CDR3 is TGTGCCAGCAGCTTGGCAGCCTACGAGCAGTACTTC.

The J gene is TRBJ2-5, the V gene TRBV9; D remains unclear. Trimming removed 0 bases from V and 5 bases from J, with 17 bases in between. This CDR3 is built from 16 residues. Germline V gives CDR1 SGDLS, CDR2 YYNGEE. CDR3 residues: CASSVGTGSIGETQYF. The CDR3 DNA reads TGTGCCAGCAGCGTAGGTACTGGCTCAATCGGGGAGACCCAGTACTTC.

The gene calls are TRBV5-4 and TRBJ1-3; TRBD1 matches 11 bases. The J segment lost 4 bases and the V segment lost 0 bases, leaving 6 bases of the junction unmatched. The CDR3 is 17 residues long. Germline V gene lookup returns CDR1 SGHNT and CDR2 YYREEE (reference sequence). As DNA, the CDR3 is TGTGCCAGCAGCTTGGGGACAGGGGGCAAATGGGGAAACACCATATATTTT. Translation: CASSLGTGGKWGNTIYF.

The V and J genes are TRBV19 and TRBJ1-3; 8 bases map to TRBD1. Losses at the gene ends were 6 bases for V and 4 bases for J; bases not matched to a gene: 5. Germline CDR1 and CDR2: LNHDA and SQIVND (reference sequence). This CDR3 spans 14 amino acids. The CDR3 sequence is CASSQTGDGNTIYF. Here the CDR3 DNA reads TGTGCCAGTAGCCAGACAGGGGACGGAAACACCATATATTTT.

This clone appeared many times. This chain joins TRBV6-4 and TRBJ1-2, with TRBD1 matching over 7 bases. Germline lookup yields CDR1 MRHNA and CDR2 SNTAGT. The junction had 0 bases not matched to a gene; V was cut back by 3 bases and J by 2 bases. The CDR3 sequence is 13 residues long. The CDR3 is CASSETGNYGYTF. Written as DNA, the CDR3 is TGTGCCAGCAGTGAGACAGGGAACTATGGCTACACCTTC.

The chain employs TRBV7-3 and TRBJ2-1; 7 positions match TRBD2. Per the germline V gene, CDR1 is SGHTA and CDR2 is FQGTGA. V gave up 5 bases and J gave up 6 bases; unmatched junction bases: 4. The CDR3 has 13 residues. The CDR3 reads CASSVTSRNEQFF. CDR3 nucleotides: TGTGCCAGCAGCGTGACTAGCCGCAATGAGCAGTTCTTC.

The chain links TRBV5-1 to TRBJ2-3; TRBD1 might be the D (5 bases). Trimming stripped 0 bases from V and 0 bases from J, with 5 bases between. Germline assignment: CDR1 SGHRS and CDR2 YFSETQ. This CDR3 contains 14 residues. The CDR3 sequence is CASSLAGSTDTQYF. The DNA for the CDR3 is TGCGCCAGCAGCTTGGCAGGGAGCACAGATACGCAGTATTTT.

The chain couples TRBV7-2 to TRBJ1-6, with D hard to call. V shed 1 base and J shed 10 bases, with 8 bases lying between them. CDR3 size: 13 residues. Germline-derived CDR1 and CDR2 are SGHTA and FQGNSA. CDR3 sequence (DNA): TGTGCCAGCAGCTTAGGCGGAAAATCACCCCTCCACTTT. This sequence encodes CASSLGGKSPLHF. Looking up the rest from reference TRBV7-2 and TRBJ1-6 gives the full variable domain: GAGVSQSPSNKVTEKGKDVELRCDPISGHTALYWYRQSLGQGLEFLIYFQGNSAPDKSGLPSDRFSAERTGGSVSTLTIQRTQQEDSAVYLCASSLGGKSPLHFGNGTRLTVT.

The CDR3 DNA sequence: TGTGCCAGCTCACGCGGGGGGCTGGAGACCCAGTACTTC. This sequence encodes CASSRGGLETQYF. This chain uses TRBV2 with TRBJ2-5; 8 nucleotides align to TRBD2. The CDR3 is 13 residues long. V was clipped by 8 bases and J by 5 bases; unmatched bases: 7. The germline V gene has CDR1 SNHLY and CDR2 FYNNEI. Based on the CDR3 plus reference TRBV2 and TRBJ2-5, the full variable domain is EPEVTQTPSHQVTQMGQEVILRCVPISNHLYFYWYRQILGQKVEFLVSFYNNEISEKSEIFDDQFSVERPDGSNFTLKIRSTKLEDSAMYFCASSRGGLETQYFGPGTRLLVL.

The genes are TRBV4-1 and TRBJ1-3, with TRBD1 identical over 7 bases. J lost 3 bases, V lost 2 bases, and 10 bases had no gene match. Looked up from germline, CDR1 is MGHRA and CDR2 is YSYEKL. This CDR3 has 17 residues. The CDR3 loop is CASSQTLTGFGGNTIYF. The CDR3 DNA reads TGCGCCAGCAGCCAAACCCTGACAGGGTTTGGTGGAAACACCATATATTTT.